This entry concerns a single T cell receptor beta chain. Sequenced by immunoSEQ multiplex PCR; TCRdb stores in-frame clones only, minus some. The sample lists 1 million to 1.2 million clones, roughly 77% occurring once. The sample originates from a study of shared clonotypes between healthy human individuals. This CDR3 region has 14 residues. Trimming took off 0 bases at V and 2 bases at J, with 7 bases between the two ends. Germline V CDR1 and CDR2: MNHNY, SVGAGI (reference sequence). This clonotype was sampled from a man aged 18 to 29 in good health. Some clones in this sample may be carry-over from other donors' samples. The chain links TRBV6-6 to TRBJ2-5; D is unresolved. Sequenced input: memory CD4+ T cells from PBMCs. Specified subset: CD45RA-negative fraction. CDR3 DNA sequence: TGTGCCAGCAGTTACTCGAATCAGCAAGAGACCCAGTACTTC. Translation: CASSYSNQQETQYF.